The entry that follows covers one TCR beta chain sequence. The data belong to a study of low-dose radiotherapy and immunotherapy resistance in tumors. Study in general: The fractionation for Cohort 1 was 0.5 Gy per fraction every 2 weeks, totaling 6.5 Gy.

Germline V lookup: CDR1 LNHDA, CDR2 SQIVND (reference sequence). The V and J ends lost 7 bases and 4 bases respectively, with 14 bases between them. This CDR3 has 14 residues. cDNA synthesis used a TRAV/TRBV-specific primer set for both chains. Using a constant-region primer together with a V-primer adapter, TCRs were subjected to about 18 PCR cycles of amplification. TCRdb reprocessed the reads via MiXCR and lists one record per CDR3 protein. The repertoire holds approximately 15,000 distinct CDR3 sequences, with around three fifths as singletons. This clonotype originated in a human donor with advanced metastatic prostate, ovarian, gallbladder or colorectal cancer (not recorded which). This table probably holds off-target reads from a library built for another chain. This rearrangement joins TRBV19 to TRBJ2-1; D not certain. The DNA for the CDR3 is TGTGCCAGTAAGGACGCCATTTCTTACAATGAGCAGTTCTTC. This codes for CASKDAISYNEQFF.